This T cell receptor (beta chain) was identified in a study of T cells in Graves' hyperthyroidism and ophthalmopathy. This clonotype has a count of ten or more. Its antigen remains unidentified. Study-level points and caveats: A model built on 13 V-J features separated ophthalmopathy from stable hyperthyroidism. Ophthalmopathy got predicted by the model a median approximately 6 months before its onset. Most thyroid clonotypes with frequency above 0.001 were detected in blood.

Orbital computed tomography and thyroid ultrasound, together with serum TRAb and thyroxine and clinical symptoms, were used for diagnoses. Amplification of TCR beta CDR3 regions used RNA as the template. The HTBI primer set was used in a first-round RT-PCR of the TCR CDR3. Using its own MiXCR run on the multiplex PCR reads, TCRdb lists one record per CDR3 protein. The data hold 250,000 to 350,000 distinct CDR3 sequences, with over 15% observed a single time. CDR3 length: 16 residues. The germline V and J ends were trimmed by 2 bases and 2 bases, with 10 bases remaining between them. Germline lookup yields CDR1 MNHEY and CDR2 SMNVEV (reference sequence).

Sequencing used blood. The chain employs TRBV27 and TRBJ2-6; D possibly corresponds to TRBD2 (6 bases). This clonotype was obtained from a man in his thirties or forties with Graves' hyperthyroidism. The CDR3 coding sequence is TGTGCCAGCAGTTTAGCGGGAATAACTGGGGCCAACGTCCTGACTTTC. This translates into CASSLAGITGANVLTF.